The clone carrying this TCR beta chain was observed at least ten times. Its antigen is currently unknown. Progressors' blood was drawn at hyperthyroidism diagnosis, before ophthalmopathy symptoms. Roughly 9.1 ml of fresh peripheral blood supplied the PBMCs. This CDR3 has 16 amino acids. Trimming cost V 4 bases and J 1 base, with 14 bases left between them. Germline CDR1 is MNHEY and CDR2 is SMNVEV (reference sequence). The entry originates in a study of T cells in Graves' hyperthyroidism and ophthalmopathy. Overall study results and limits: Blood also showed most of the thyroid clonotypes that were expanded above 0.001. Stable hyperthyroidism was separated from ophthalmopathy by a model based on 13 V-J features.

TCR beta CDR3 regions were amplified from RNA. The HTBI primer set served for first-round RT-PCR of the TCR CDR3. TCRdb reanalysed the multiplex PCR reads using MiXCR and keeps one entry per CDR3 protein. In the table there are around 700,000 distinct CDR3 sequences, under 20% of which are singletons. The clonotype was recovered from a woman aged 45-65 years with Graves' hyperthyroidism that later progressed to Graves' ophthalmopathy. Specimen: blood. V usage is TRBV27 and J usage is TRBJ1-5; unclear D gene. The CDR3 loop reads CASSSRVFSSNQPQHF. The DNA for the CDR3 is TGTGCCAGCAGTTCGAGGGTGTTCAGCAGCAATCAGCCCCAGCATTTT.